The clone carrying this T cell receptor beta chain has only a few counts. Its antigen is not known. The CDR3 loop spans 15 amino acids. The germline gives CDR1 LGHNA, CDR2 YSLEER. V dropped 0 bases and J dropped 1 base, with 9 bases sitting between them. Expressed TCRB transcripts were sequenced after all isolated RNA was converted to cDNA. An average roughly 3.3 million reads came from naive, central memory and regulatory T cell samples. The method was immunoSEQ multiplex PCR; TCRdb's version includes in-frame clones alone and lacks a portion of them. The profile shows around 280,000 clones, roughly 8% of them singletons. The record originates from a study of beta chain features in type 1 diabetes. Study-wide results and limits: Possible PCR preference for shorter templates applied equally to patients and controls. Type 1 diabetes patients had TCRB CDR3s that were shorter (moderately but significantly so) in all four CD4+ subsets.

The clonotype was recovered from a woman aged 18-29 years in good health. The J gene is TRBJ1-1, the V gene TRBV4-3; D remains unclear. The specimen sequenced was central memory CD4+ T cells from blood. Written as DNA, the CDR3 is TGCGCCAGCAGCCAAGATAGGGCTGGGAACACTGAAGCTTTCTTT. Amino acid sequence: CASSQDRAGNTEAFF.